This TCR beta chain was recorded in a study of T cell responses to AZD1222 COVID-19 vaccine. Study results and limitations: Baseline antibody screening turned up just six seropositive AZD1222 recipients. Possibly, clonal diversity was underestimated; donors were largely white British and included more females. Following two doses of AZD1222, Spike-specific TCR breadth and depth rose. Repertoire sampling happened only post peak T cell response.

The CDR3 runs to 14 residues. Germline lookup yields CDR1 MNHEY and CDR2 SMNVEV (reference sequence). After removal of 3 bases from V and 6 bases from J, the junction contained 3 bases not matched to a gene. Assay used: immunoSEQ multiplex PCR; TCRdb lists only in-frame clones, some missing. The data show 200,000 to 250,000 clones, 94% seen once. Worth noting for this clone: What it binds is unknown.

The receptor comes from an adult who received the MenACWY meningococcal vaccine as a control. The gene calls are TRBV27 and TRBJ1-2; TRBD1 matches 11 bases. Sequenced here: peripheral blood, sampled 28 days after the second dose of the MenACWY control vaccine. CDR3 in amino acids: CASSFGQGADGYTF. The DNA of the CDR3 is TGTGCCAGCAGTTTTGGACAGGGGGCGGATGGCTACACCTTC.